The 5 T cell receptor beta chains listed next were all sequenced from one sample in a study of CD4 and CD8 cells across lung adenocarcinoma regions (dated by TCRdb to the late 2010s). Libraries came from PCR. The listed sequencing device is HiSeq X Ten. TCRdb itself trimmed the public reads at Q25 with fastp, ran MiXCR and retained productive beta chains. Each record represents a unique CDR3 protein, reported with the most common genes and DNA among its rows. The sample table lists around 27,000 distinct CDR3 sequences, roughly half of them with a count of one. Around 50% of the sample goes to the ten largest clones. Sample: CD8+ T cells from the center of a lung tumor. The meaning of the sample's cell subset or site label: tumor center region. Receptors were obtained from a male donor with lung adenocarcinoma. The CD4 and CD8 labels of this study may be unreliable.

This clonotype showed up many times. This may stem from a read error, because a much larger clone lies one nucleotide away. The rearrangement uses TRBV27 and TRBJ2-1; D perhaps matches TRBD2 (6 bases). Germline V gene lookup returns CDR1 MNHEY and CDR2 SMNVEV (reference sequence). This CDR3 spans 16 amino acids. CDR3 in amino acids: CANSRGLTNSYNEQFF. The CDR3 DNA follows: TGTGCCAACAGTAGGGGACTTACGAACTCCTACAATGAGCAGTTCTTC.

In this sample, this clonotype turned up many times. CDR3 DNA: TGTGCCAGCAGTCTCCGGGACAGGGTCTACAATGAGCAGTTCTTC. It codes for CASSLRDRVYNEQFF. V is TRBV6-1 and J is TRBJ2-1, with 9 nucleotides matching TRBD1. The CDR3 consists of 15 residues. Germline V gene sequence: CDR1 MNHNS, CDR2 SASEGT. V dropped 5 bases and J dropped 3; count of bases not matched to a gene: 5.

This clonotype was found many times. The chain is built from TRBV10-2 and TRBJ2-3; 12 nucleotides agree with TRBD2. The length of the CDR3 is 14 residues. The junction had 7 bases not matched to a gene; V was cut back by 6 bases and J by 9 bases. Germline V gives CDR1 WSHSY, CDR2 SAAADI. This CDR3 is CASSSSGRAETQYF. The CDR3 coding sequence is TGCGCCAGCAGCTCTAGCGGGAGGGCCGAAACGCAGTATTTT.

This clonotype was seen only a few times. This chain uses TRBV10-1 with TRBJ2-2; D unresolved. V lost 4 bases and J lost 7, with 13 bases in between. The CDR3 loop spans 14 amino acids. In germline, CDR1 is WNHNN, CDR2 SYGVQD (reference sequence). CDR3 nucleotides: TGCGCCAGCAGTGCAGACTCGGCCGTCGGGGAGCTGTTTTTT. This sequence encodes CASSADSAVGELFF.

Ten or more counts support this clonotype. This chain uses TRBV7-2 with TRBJ2-3; D not resolved. The CDR3 is made up of 11 amino acids. Trimming removed 8 bases at V and 7 bases at J, with 10 bases between. Germline assignment: CDR1 SGHTA and CDR2 FQGNSA. The CDR3: CASRATHTQYF. CDR3 nucleotides: TGTGCCAGCCGAGCGACTCATACGCAGTATTTT.